The T cell receptor (beta chain) described here comes from a study of metastatic and nonmetastatic thyroid tumors. On the study more broadly: Where malignant and benign thyroid patients were concerned, repertoires were compared across blood and tumor or nodule tissue.

General study results and limits: Across blood and tumor, TCR beta diversity in malignant thyroid tumors was reportedly significantly higher than in benign nodules.

This clone has a handful of counts. Its matching antigen is unknown. Germline V lookup: CDR1 KGHSH, CDR2 LQKENI. The V and J ends lost 5 bases and 9 bases respectively, with 16 bases between them. The CDR3 totals 14 residues. All patients were treatment-naive before thyroid surgery. Per the original methods: Using the CDR3 differences seen across clinicopathological groups, the authors built a distant-metastasis classifier for papillary thyroid cancer, which was meant to discriminate distant-metastatic patients. TCRdb recomputed clones from the PCR reads via MiXCR. Clone size and V and J calls follow TCRdb, not the original study. The sample records around 23,000 clones, approximately 10% being singletons.

V gene TRBV18 combines with J gene TRBJ2-2; unclear D gene. Sequences were obtained from blood. This clonotype was sampled from a female donor with papillary thyroid cancer or a benign thyroid nodule (not recorded which). Some clones in this sample may be carry-over from other donors' samples. CDR3 loop: CASSSESWTRELFF. CDR3 nucleotide sequence: TGTGCCAGCTCATCGGAAAGTTGGACCAGGGAGCTGTTTTTT.